Each of the 9 T cell receptor beta chains below was sequenced from the same sample in a study of blood T cell repertoires in COVID-19. The method was immunoSEQ multiplex PCR; TCRdb's version includes in-frame clones alone and lacks a portion of them. Of tens of thousands of clones listed, 79% are singletons. Sequenced: peripheral blood. These receptors were collected from a human donor in a cohort sampled during active COVID-19.

The chain carries TRBV6-6 and TRBJ2-2, with TRBD2 as a possible D gene (6 bases). The CDR3 spans 16 residues. V lost 6 bases to trimming and J lost 0 bases, with 14 bases between them. Germline loops: CDR1 MNHNY, CDR2 SVGAGI (reference sequence). The chain's CDR3 is CASRQDGGANTGELFF. CDR3 bases: TGTGCCAGCAGGCAGGACGGAGGGGCGAACACCGGGGAGCTGTTTTTT.

The CDR3 protein is CASSNQGTGLSYNEQFF. DNA of the CDR3: TGTGCCAGCAGCAACCAGGGAACCGGATTATCCTACAATGAGCAGTTCTTC. The chain recombines TRBV11-3 with TRBJ2-1; perhaps TRBD1 as D (5 bases). Trimming removed 5 bases from V and 1 base from J, with 18 bases in between. The CDR3 is 17 amino acids. Germline V gene lookup returns CDR1 SGHNT and CDR2 YENEEA.

The chain joins TRBV7-2 to TRBJ2-6; unclear D gene. Germline V gives CDR1 SGHTA, CDR2 FQGNSA. Between the trimmed V and J ends, which lost 5 bases and 1 base, there was a span of 6 bases. This CDR3 has 14 amino acids. The CDR3 is CASSQASGANVLTF. The CDR3 coding sequence is TGTGCCAGCAGCCAAGCATCTGGGGCCAACGTCCTGACTTTC.

The CDR3 protein is CASSTGSGSGTDTQYF. The CDR3 coding sequence is TGTGCCAGTAGTACGGGAAGCGGGAGTGGCACAGATACGCAGTATTTT. The rearrangement links TRBV19 to TRBJ2-3, with 8 bases that match TRBD2. This CDR3 is built from 16 residues. The V and J ends lost 4 bases and 1 base, in that order; junction bases with no gene match: 7. Germline V gene lookup returns CDR1 LNHDA and CDR2 SQIVND (reference sequence).

The V call is TRBV6-6, the J call TRBJ1-4; TRBD1 might be the D (6 bases). Germline CDR1 reads MNHNY; CDR2 reads SVGAGI (reference sequence). The V end lost 6 bases, the J end lost 6 bases, and 14 bases lay between the germline ends. CDR3 length: 14 residues. The CDR3 coding sequence is TGTGCCAGCAGACACCAGGGGCCGGATGAAAAACTGTTTTTT. As protein: CASRHQGPDEKLFF.

This clone was observed a few times. The chain links TRBV28 to TRBJ2-1; 10 positions match TRBD1. CDR3 length: 17 amino acids. V lost 4 bases and J lost 6; bases outside the gene matches: 12. Germline values: CDR1 MDHEN, CDR2 SYDVKM. As DNA, the CDR3 is TGTGCCAGCAGTTCCACTCTTGGGACAGGGGAGCGCAATGAGCAGTTCTTC. Amino acids: CASSSTLGTGERNEQFF.

This clone showed up just a few times. J is TRBJ2-1 and V is TRBV7-8; D may be TRBD2 (6 bases). V lost 3 bases to trimming and J lost 1 base, with 7 bases between them. Germline CDR1 SGHVS, CDR2 FQNEAQ. CDR3 length: 14 amino acids. DNA for the CDR3: TGTGCCAGCAGCTTGGGGGGTTCCTACAATGAGCAGTTCTTC. Residues: CASSLGGSYNEQFF.

The chain couples TRBV7-3 to TRBJ2-7, with D perhaps matching TRBD2 (7 bases). Looked up from germline, CDR1 is SGHTA and CDR2 is FQGTGA. Trimming pared 5 bases from V and 5 bases from J, leaving 16 bases between. There are 14 residues in the CDR3. This chain's CDR3 is CASSRSGGADEQYF. CDR3 sequence (DNA): TGTGCCAGCAGCCGGTCGGGGGGCGCAGACGAGCAGTACTTC.

This clone was seen only a few times. CDR3 coding DNA: TGTGCCACCAGTGGCGGGGGCGCGGGGCACGAGCAGTACTTC. It translates to CATSGGGAGHEQYF. The chain has TRBV24-1 and TRBJ2-7, with D possibly being TRBD2 (7 bases). The CDR3 consists of 14 residues. With 5 bases removed from V and 5 bases from J, the gap between germline ends came to 15 bases. The germline gives CDR1 KGHDR, CDR2 SFDVKD.